The rows below give T cell receptor beta chains drawn from one sample of a study of blood T cell repertoires in COVID-19. Produced via immunoSEQ multiplex PCR; TCRdb's table is partial and in-frame only. The sample has about 210,000 clones; approximately 86% are singletons. The specimen sequenced was PBMCs or T cells enriched from blood (not recorded which). The receptors here all came from a man aged 18 to 29 with acute COVID-19. CDR3s include the opening cysteine and the closing phenylalanine or tryptophan. D genes are given only for firm matches. Expanded clones are given a class, and other clones once, few, many or no size at all.

d_call | j_call | v_call | clone_size | cdr3_nt | cdr3_aa
- | TRBJ2-7 | TRBV6-2/TRBV6-3 | - | TGTGCCAGCAGTCGCGGGATATCCTCCTACGAGCAGTACTTC | CASSRGISSYEQYF
TRBD2 | TRBJ2-3 | TRBV3-1/TRBV3-2 | - | TGTGCCAGCAGCCTCCTGACTAGCGGGAGGACAGATACGCAGTATTTT | CASSLLTSGRTDTQYF
TRBD2 | TRBJ2-2 | TRBV6-5 | - | TGTGCCAGCAGGCGGGGGGCGAACACCGGGGAGCTGTTTTTT | CASRRGANTGELFF
TRBD2 | TRBJ2-1 | TRBV19 | - | TGTGCCAGTACCGACCGGGGGGGGAGAGCTTACAATGAGCAGTTCTTC | CASTDRGGRAYNEQFF
TRBD1 | TRBJ1-3 | TRBV28 | - | TGTGCCAGCAGTAATCAGGACAGGGCCCACACCATATATTTT | CASSNQDRAHTIYF
TRBD2 | TRBJ2-7 | TRBV6-1 | once | TGTGCCAGCAGTGAAAAGACTAGCGGTTCCTACGAGCAGTACTTC | CASSEKTSGSYEQYF
- | TRBJ2-4 | TRBV19 | - | TGTGCCAGTAGTATGGGCAGGGGAAAAAACATTCAGTACTTC | CASSMGRGKNIQYF
- | TRBJ2-2 | TRBV10-2 | - | TGCGCCAGCAGTGAGTCGGAAGCGCCCACCGGGGAGCTGTTTTTT | CASSESEAPTGELFF
- | TRBJ1-2 | TRBV6-5 | - | TGTGCCAGCAGTTACTCTCCGGGTGGTGGAACCTATGGCTACACCTTC | CASSYSPGGGTYGYTF
TRBD2 | TRBJ2-5 | TRBV28 | - | TGTGCCAGCACCATCGGACTAGCGGGAGAAAGCGAGACCCAGTACTTC | CASTIGLAGESETQYF
TRBD2 | TRBJ2-7 | TRBV4-3 | few | TGCGCCAGCAGCCAAGGGCTAGCGGGTACCTACGAGCAGTACTTC | CASSQGLAGTYEQYF
- | TRBJ2-2 | TRBV28 | - | TGTGCCAGCAGCTACCTCACCGGGAGACCGAACACCGGGGAGCTGTTTTTT | CASSYLTGRPNTGELFF
- | TRBJ2-3 | TRBV6-5 | few | TGTGCCAGCAGCCCCGGGCAGGGTGTCACAGATACGCAGTATTTT | CASSPGQGVTDTQYF
- | TRBJ1-2 | TRBV19 | few | TGTGCCAGTAGTATCTCAGGGTATGGCTACACCTTC | CASSISGYGYTF
- | TRBJ2-6 | TRBV5-4 | - | TGTGCCAGCAGCTTGGAAGGGGCCGGGGCCAACGTCCTGACTTTC | CASSLEGAGANVLTF
TRBD1 | TRBJ2-7 | TRBV7-8 | - | TGTGCCAGCAGCCGGGGACAGGGGGTTGGAAGCGAGCAGTACTTC | CASSRGQGVGSEQYF
- | TRBJ1-1 | TRBV11-3 | - | TGTGCCAGCAGCTTAGCGGGGGGGCTCACTGAAGCTTTCTTT | CASSLAGGLTEAFF
TRBD1 | TRBJ1-5 | TRBV4-1 | - | TGCGCCAGCAGCCGTACCCGGACAGGGGAGCCCCAGCATTTT | CASSRTRTGEPQHF
- | TRBJ2-3 | TRBV23-1 | - | TGCGCCAGCAGTCAATCGGTAGGGGGGGAAAGCACAGATACGCAGTATTTT | CASSQSVGGESTDTQYF
TRBD1 | TRBJ2-3 | TRBV4-3 | - | TGCGCCAGCAGCCAAGCCCGGACAGGGAACACAGATACGCAGTATTTT | CASSQARTGNTDTQYF
- | TRBJ1-1 | TRBV7-8 | - | TGTGCCAGCAGCCTAAAAGGCAGGGCGAAAGGTTTGAACACTGAAGCTTTCTTT | CASSLKGRAKGLNTEAFF
TRBD1 | TRBJ1-3 | TRBV14 | few | TGTGCCAGCAGCCCAATTCCAGGGACAGCTCATTTT | CASSPIPGTAHF